The 27 T cell receptor beta chains listed next were all sequenced from one sample in a study of breast tumors, draining lymph nodes, adjacent tissues. TCRdb recomputed calls from the multiplex PCR reads with MiXCR, one row per CDR3 protein. The sample lists about 21,000 distinct CDR3 sequences; 58% were seen once. The sample comprised breast tumor tissue. The receptor set was obtained from a female donor with breast cancer. Some clones in this sample may be carry-over from other donors' samples.

The chain is built from TRBV20-1 and TRBJ1-3; D is uncertain. Germline CDR1 reads DFQATT; CDR2 reads SNEGSKA (reference sequence). The length of the CDR3 is 14 residues. V was trimmed by 1 base and J by 0 bases, leaving 7 bases between them. The CDR3 protein is CSARGTGSGNTIYF. As DNA, the CDR3 is TGCAGTGCTAGAGGGACCGGCTCTGGAAACACCATATATTTT.

The V and J genes are TRBV7-2 and TRBJ1-2; 8 positions agree with TRBD1. The CDR3 length is 13 residues. Trimming at V came to 5 bases and at J to 8 bases, leaving 7 bases not matched to a gene. Germline CDR1 SGHTA, CDR2 FQGNSA. The chain's CDR3 is CASSPGQGVGYTF. The CDR3 region has the DNA TGTGCCAGCAGCCCTGGACAGGGTGTCGGCTACACCTTC.

The V gene is TRBV5-6, the J gene TRBJ2-7; possible D gene TRBD1, 6 bases. The CDR3 contains 14 residues. Germline V gene data show CDR1 as SGHDT and CDR2 as YYEEEE. V was pared by 2 bases and J by 0 bases, with 9 bases between. The CDR3 spells CASSLSGASYEQYF. CDR3 in DNA: TGTGCCAGCAGCTTATCAGGGGCCTCCTACGAGCAGTACTTC.

This clonotype showed up many times. The chain is built from TRBV5-1 and TRBJ2-6, with a tentative D call TRBD1 (5 bases). From germline, CDR1 is SGHRS and CDR2 YFSETQ. Trimming left V 4 bases short and J 1 base short, with 9 bases between. CDR3 size: 15 residues. This CDR3 reads CASSPTGSGANVLTF. CDR3 DNA: TGCGCCAGCAGCCCAACAGGATCTGGGGCCAACGTCCTGACTTTC.

There are many counts of this clonotype. This chain connects TRBV6-1 to TRBJ1-5; D uncertain. V gave up 6 bases and J gave up 6 bases, with 18 bases separating them. The CDR3 length is 15 residues. Per germline, CDR1 MNHNS and CDR2 SASEGT. CDR3: CASSLKGEFRQPQHF. In nucleotides, the CDR3 is TGTGCCAGCAGCCTCAAGGGTGAATTTCGTCAGCCCCAGCATTTT.

The V call is TRBV7-2, the J call TRBJ1-5; D gene uncertain. The V gene lost 4 bases and the J gene lost 10 bases, with 8 bases spanning the gap. Germline assignment: CDR1 SGHTA and CDR2 FQGNSA. This CDR3 spans 11 amino acids. Here the CDR3 reads CASSSGGPQHF. DNA for the CDR3: TGTGCCAGCAGCTCGGGTGGCCCCCAGCATTTT.

The table lists this clonotype with many counts. The CDR3 protein is CASSLVAGGSTDTQYF. DNA for the CDR3: TGTGCCAGCAGCTTAGTGGCAGGGGGTAGCACAGATACGCAGTATTTT. The rearrangement links TRBV11-1 to TRBJ2-3, with 7 bases that match TRBD1. V was clipped by 1 base and J by 0 bases; unmatched bases: 4. CDR1 SGHAT and CDR2 FQDESV come from the germline V gene (reference sequence). The CDR3 is 16 amino acids.

This clonotype was picked up many times. This chain joins TRBV20-1 and TRBJ1-4; perhaps TRBD1 as D (5 bases). Germline values: CDR1 DFQATT, CDR2 SNEGSKA (reference sequence). V was shortened by 2 bases and J by 7 bases, with 11 bases between the two germline ends. The CDR3 has 13 residues. The DNA of the CDR3 is TGCAGTGCTAGACTGTGGGACGGTGAAAAACTGTTTTTT. It yields the protein CSARLWDGEKLFF.

This chain links TRBV5-4 with TRBJ2-1; 10 bases fit TRBD1. The CDR3 consists of 16 residues. The V segment lost 4 bases and the J segment 7 bases; nucleotides outside the gene matches: 11. Per the germline V gene, CDR1 is SGHNT and CDR2 is YYREEE (reference sequence). The CDR3: CASSPGTGVSLNEQFF. CDR3 in DNA: TGTGCCAGCAGCCCGGGGACAGGGGTATCGTTGAATGAGCAGTTCTTC. Drawing the rest from reference TRBV5-4 and TRBJ2-1, the complete variable domain is ETGVTQSPTHLIKTRGQQVTLRCSSQSGHNTVSWYQQALGQGPQFIFQYYREEENGRGNFPPRFSGLQFPNYSSELNVNALELDDSALYLCASSPGTGVSLNEQFFGPGTRLTVL.

This clonotype was seen at least ten times. This chain joins TRBV6-5 and TRBJ1-1, with D perhaps TRBD1 (5 bases). Trimming removed 6 bases at V and 1 base at J, with 9 bases between. The germline gives CDR1 MNHEY, CDR2 SVGAGI. CDR3 size: 13 residues. The CDR3 coding sequence is TGTGCCAGCAGCCCGACAGCGAACACTGAAGCTTTCTTT. This codes for CASSPTANTEAFF.

The chain couples TRBV7-2 to TRBJ2-1; 7 bases fit TRBD2. The germline CDR1 and CDR2 sequences are SGHTA and FQGNSA. This CDR3 contains 15 residues. V was clipped by 4 bases and J by 3 bases; unmatched bases: 6. CDR3 DNA: TGTGCCAGCAGCTCCTCTGGGGGGGTCTACAATGAGCAGTTCTTC. As protein: CASSSSGGVYNEQFF. The full variable domain, in which reference TRBV7-2 and TRBJ2-1 provide the parts outside the CDR3, is GAGVSQSPSNKVTEKGKDVELRCDPISGHTALYWYRQSLGQGLEFLIYFQGNSAPDKSGLPSDRFSAERTGGSVSTLTIQRTQQEDSAVYLCASSSSGGVYNEQFFGPGTRLTVL.

This clonotype ranks as medium-sized (0.01 to 0.1%). The rearrangement joins TRBV7-6 to TRBJ2-3; D not certain. Germline V gene lookup returns CDR1 SGHVS and CDR2 FNYEAQ. V shed 6 bases and J shed 1 base, with 8 bases lying between them. The CDR3 is 13 residues long. CDR3 residues: CASRPGRTDTQYF. The DNA for the CDR3 is TGTGCCAGCAGGCCAGGACGCACAGATACGCAGTATTTT.

Regarding this clonotype: The junction differs from germline at one of its ends, possibly a read error. The gene calls are TRBV7-8 and TRBJ2-7, with unresolved D. This CDR3 spans 12 amino acids. Per germline, CDR1 SGHVS and CDR2 FQNEAQ. The CDR3 DNA sequence: TGCGCCAGCAGCTTTTCTGACTACGAGCAGTACTTC. This codes for CASSFSDYEQYF.

This clonotype was detected ten times or more. J is TRBJ2-1 and V is TRBV18, with D perhaps TRBD2 (5 bases). The CDR3 spans 17 residues. The V gene's germline CDR1 is KGHSH and CDR2 LQKENI. V was pared by 1 base and J by 0 bases, with 13 bases between. In DNA, the CDR3 is TGTGCCAGCTCACCACGAGTAGGGCGGGTCTCCTACAATGAGCAGTTCTTC. Its translation: CASSPRVGRVSYNEQFF.

This clonotype is labeled medium-sized (0.01 to 0.1%). The chain employs TRBV11-3 and TRBJ2-2; D not certain. The germline CDR1 and CDR2 sequences are SGHNT and YENEEA. The CDR3 loop spans 13 amino acids. The V gene lost 5 bases and the J gene lost 4 bases, with 8 bases spanning the gap. The CDR3 loop reads CASSVDGTGELFF. The DNA for the CDR3 is TGTGCCAGCAGCGTTGATGGCACCGGGGAGCTGTTTTTT.

CDR3 loop: CASSIAQGARGYTF. DNA for the CDR3: TGTGCCAGTAGTATAGCACAGGGGGCGCGTGGCTACACCTTC. The chain couples TRBV19 to TRBJ1-2, with 9 bases identical to TRBD1. Germline CDR1 and CDR2: LNHDA and SQIVND (reference sequence). Losses at the gene ends were 1 base for V and 7 bases for J; bases not matched to a gene: 4. The CDR3 loop spans 14 amino acids.

The CDR3 protein is CATSRVAGGFPLHF. CDR3 in DNA: TGTGCCACCAGCAGAGTCGCGGGGGGCTTCCCCCTCCACTTT. The V call is TRBV15, the J call TRBJ1-6; perhaps TRBD1 as D (6 bases). V was clipped by 1 base and J by 13 bases, with 14 bases between them. Germline V gives CDR1 LNHNV, CDR2 YYDKDF (reference sequence). The CDR3 covers 14 residues.

This rearrangement joins TRBV7-3 to TRBJ2-2, with D possibly being TRBD2 (6 bases). Germline CDR1 reads SGHTA; CDR2 reads FQGTGA. The germline V and J ends were trimmed by 5 bases and 11 bases, with 15 bases remaining between them. CDR3 size: 13 residues. CDR3: CASSLLTAGELFF. The CDR3 region has the DNA TGTGCCAGCAGCCTATTAACAGCGGGTGAGCTGTTTTTT.

This clonotype was recorded at least ten times. Given a much more abundant clone one base away, this may be a read error. V is TRBV11-3 and J is TRBJ2-7; the D is unclear. Germline V gene lookup returns CDR1 SGHNT and CDR2 YENEEA. Trimming cost V 2 bases and J 2 bases, with 10 bases left between them. The CDR3 is 14 amino acids. CDR3 sequence: CASSLREGPYEQYF. The DNA for the CDR3 is TGTGCCAGCAGCTTAAGAGAAGGCCCCTACGAGCAGTACTTC.

This clonotype was found many times. The chain links TRBV5-1 to TRBJ1-6; 7 bases are a match to TRBD1. This CDR3 has 16 amino acids. V was pared by 3 bases and J by 7 bases, with 10 bases of the junction left unmatched. Per the germline V gene, CDR1 is SGHRS and CDR2 is YFSETQ. CDR3 sequence reads: CASSSGLQGRNSPLHF. The CDR3 region has the DNA TGCGCCAGCAGCTCGGGATTACAGGGGAGGAATTCACCCCTCCACTTT.

J is TRBJ2-3 and V is TRBV3-1; 14 bases match TRBD2. This CDR3 is 17 amino acids long. After removal of 4 bases from V and 5 bases from J, the junction contained 8 bases not matched to a gene. CDR1 is LGHDT and CDR2 is YNNKEL in the germline V gene (reference sequence). CDR3 sequence: CASSLGLAGGQGDTQYF. The DNA for the CDR3 is TGTGCCAGCAGCCTAGGACTAGCGGGGGGCCAGGGAGATACGCAGTATTTT.

This clonotype was detected many times. This chain connects TRBV20-1 to TRBJ2-5; 11 bases fit TRBD2. The germline V gene encodes CDR1 DFQATT and CDR2 SNEGSKA (reference sequence). V trimming: 3 bases; J trimming: 8 bases; junction bases outside the gene matches: 8. This CDR3 has 14 residues. CDR3 bases: TGCAGTGCTAGTCTGGGGACTAGCGGCACCACCCAGTACTTC. Translated: CSASLGTSGTTQYF.

This clonotype was detected many times. This chain links TRBV6-1 with TRBJ1-2; weak D call: TRBD1 (6 bases). Trimming stripped 4 bases from V and 0 bases from J, with 9 bases between. The CDR3 runs 14 residues. CDR1 is MNHNS and CDR2 is SASEGT in the germline V gene. The DNA for the CDR3 is TGTGCCAGCAGTGTCGGGACAACTAACTATGGCTACACCTTC. Translation gives CASSVGTTNYGYTF.

Note on this clonotype: The conserved phenylalanine or tryptophan is not found at the CDR3 terminus, so this likely reflects a read error. The J gene is TRBJ2-7, the V gene TRBV9, with 10 nucleotides matching TRBD2. The CDR3 spans 13 residues. The V and J ends lost 4 bases and 5 bases, in that order; junction bases with no gene match: 3. Germline V gives CDR1 SGDLS, CDR2 YYNGEE. The CDR3 DNA is TGTGCCAGCAGCTCTAGCGGGAGCAACGAGCAGTACTCC. It is translated as CASSSSGSNEQYS.

This clonotype was picked up many times. This chain connects TRBV6-1 to TRBJ2-3, with 10 bases matching TRBD2. CDR1 is MNHNS, CDR2 SASEGT, per germline. The CDR3 runs 17 residues. With 5 bases clipped from V and 0 bases from J, the junction kept 8 bases outside the gene matches. In DNA form, the CDR3 reads TGTGCCAGCAGTAAAATTCTAGCGGGGGCGAGCACAGATACGCAGTATTTT. Residues: CASSKILAGASTDTQYF.

Many counts were recorded for this clonotype. This sequence may be a read error, since a much larger clone differs from it by one base. V gene TRBV6-2 or TRBV6-3 combines with J gene TRBJ2-2, with 15 bases aligning to TRBD2. Germline lookup yields CDR1 MNHEY and CDR2 SVGEGT. The CDR3 runs 17 residues. The V segment lost 6 bases and the J segment 4 bases; nucleotides outside the gene matches: 6. CDR3: CASSRTSGGARTGELFF. The CDR3 bases are TGTGCCAGCAGCCGGACTAGCGGGGGGGCGCGCACCGGGGAGCTGTTTTTT.

The V gene is TRBV4-1, the J gene TRBJ2-7; 8 bases agree with TRBD2. There are 16 residues in the CDR3. With 1 base clipped from V and 3 bases from J, the junction kept 8 bases outside the gene matches. The V gene's germline CDR1 is MGHRA and CDR2 YSYEKL. CDR3 DNA: TGCGCCAGCAGCCAAGTAGGAGCGCGGGGGGACTACGAGCAGTACTTC. This gives the protein CASSQVGARGDYEQYF.